Listed below are T cell receptor beta chains from one sample, sequenced in a study of blood T cells in healthy people across ages. MiXCR, applied by TCRdb to the 5' RACE reads, yields one record per CDR3 protein. In the table there are more than 1,400,000 distinct CDR3 sequences, 42% of which are singletons. Sequenced input: blood. These receptors all stem from a woman aged 18 to 35 in good health. CDR3s include the opening cysteine and the closing phenylalanine or tryptophan. Not all rows give a size; the values are once, few, many and, for expanded clones, a class.

v_gene	j_gene	abundance	CDR3aa
TRBV20-1	TRBJ2-1	few	CSARMPVSGGEQFF
TRBV3-1	TRBJ2-7	-	CASSQESHSYEQYF
TRBV18	TRBJ2-3	-	CASSPPSSGGLTDTQYF
TRBV4-1	TRBJ2-1	-	CASTPSTYNEQFF
TRBV12-1	TRBJ2-7	-	CASSFGGLPYEQYF
TRBV28	TRBJ2-3	-	CASRGGLAGLLNTQYF
TRBV10-3	TRBJ2-1	few	CAISESFGTGDDNEQFF
TRBV4-2	TRBJ2-1	-	CASSGLGGGAYNEQFF
TRBV5-1	TRBJ2-1	few	CASSLVLAGGPNEQFF
TRBV3-1	TRBJ2-5	-	CASSQEGQGGNEQCF
TRBV5-1	TRBJ1-1	-	CASSFQQGVDTEAFF
TRBV6-2/TRBV6-3	TRBJ1-6	-	CASSYSQSVTGVNSPLHF
TRBV4-2	TRBJ1-6	few	CASSQVGTVTYNSPLHF
TRBV6-2/TRBV6-3	TRBJ1-5	few	CASSYRGAQGQHF
TRBV11-2	TRBJ2-1	-	CASSPGGRGPRNEQFF
TRBV5-1	TRBJ2-5	few	CASSLPQYRVEETQYF
TRBV20-1	TRBJ2-4	few	CSAPATPAKNIQYF
TRBV12-3/TRBV12-4	TRBJ2-3	-	CASSLRSGVGFADTQYF
TRBV6-5	TRBJ1-2	-	CASRPRDSNYGHTF
TRBV20-1	TRBJ2-5	once	CSASGGLYGQYF
TRBV13	TRBJ2-3	-	CASSQGSGGRYF
TRBV2	TRBJ2-7	-	CASSVRTSYEQYF
TRBV5-1	TRBJ2-4	few	CASSLIGSAKNIQYF
TRBV12-3/TRBV12-4	TRBJ2-7	-	CASSPRTNGRSYEQYF
TRBV5-1	TRBJ2-6	-	CASSVAGTGVSGANVLTF
TRBV29-1	TRBJ2-1	few	CSVEDPGAGGVNEQFF
TRBV6-6	TRBJ2-3	-	CARSLSSTETQYF
TRBV9	TRBJ2-3	-	CASSSRLAGGADTQYF
TRBV6-1	TRBJ1-1	-	CASSEVKGAFF
TRBV7-8	TRBJ1-5	-	CASSSWGTGEHSNQPQHF
TRBV18	TRBJ2-5	-	CASSPLTGQETQYF
TRBV10-3	TRBJ2-7	-	CAISESGQSYEQYF
TRBV3-1	TRBJ2-1	few	CASSQEVPPWDEQFF
TRBV12-3/TRBV12-4	TRBJ2-7	many	CASSFRSSYEQYF
TRBV3-1	TRBJ2-7	-	CASSQDKGLAGNNEQYF
TRBV7-9	TRBJ2-5	-	CASSLVGLAEETQYF
TRBV2	TRBJ1-6	-	CASSEVEGVLLNSPLHF
TRBV7-9	TRBJ1-2	-	CASNLTGYGYTF
TRBV20-1	TRBJ1-2	-	CSARDPRQGSFLGYTF
TRBV12-3/TRBV12-4	TRBJ2-1	-	CASSSSRLAGEGEQFF
TRBV4-1	TRBJ2-7	-	CASSQDDSGSYEQYF
TRBV30	TRBJ2-3	-	CAWTSGETSTDTQYF
TRBV29-1	TRBJ2-1	-	CSVEFREPDEQFF
TRBV5-1	TRBJ2-1	few	CASGQASGAYNEQFF
TRBV10-3	TRBJ1-2	-	CAIQGARGYTF
TRBV4-1	TRBJ2-3	-	CASSQDLRLALGTDTQYF
TRBV7-2	TRBJ1-5	-	CASSFLGGPQHF
TRBV27	TRBJ2-1	few	CASSLQTSGSLDEQFF
TRBV25-1	TRBJ2-6	few	CASSELGLSGANVLTF
TRBV12-3/TRBV12-4	TRBJ2-3	few	CASSSREINPDTQYF
TRBV7-2	TRBJ2-1	-	CASSLAQPGVSNEQFF
TRBV2	TRBJ2-5	few	CASSREKTQYF
TRBV2	TRBJ1-4	few	CASNDRPTNEKLFF